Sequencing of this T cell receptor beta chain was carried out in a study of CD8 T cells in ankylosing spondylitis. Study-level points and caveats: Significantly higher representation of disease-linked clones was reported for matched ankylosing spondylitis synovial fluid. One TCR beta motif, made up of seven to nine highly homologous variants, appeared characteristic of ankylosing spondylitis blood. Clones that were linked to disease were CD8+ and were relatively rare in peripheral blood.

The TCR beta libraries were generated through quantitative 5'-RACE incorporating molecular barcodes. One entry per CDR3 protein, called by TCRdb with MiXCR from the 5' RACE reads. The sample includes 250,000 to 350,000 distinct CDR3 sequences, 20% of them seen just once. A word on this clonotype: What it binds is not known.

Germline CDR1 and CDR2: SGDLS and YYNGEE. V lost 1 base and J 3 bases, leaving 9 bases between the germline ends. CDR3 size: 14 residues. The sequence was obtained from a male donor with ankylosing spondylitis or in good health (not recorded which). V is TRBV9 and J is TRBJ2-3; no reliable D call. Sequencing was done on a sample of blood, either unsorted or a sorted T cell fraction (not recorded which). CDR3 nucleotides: TGTGCCAGCAGCGTACTTACGTCGACAGATACGCAGTATTTT. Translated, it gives CASSVLTSTDTQYF.